This TCR beta chain was recovered during a study of CD8+CD57+ T cells in acquired aplastic anemia. Turning to the study itself: When averaged, DNA from sorted CD4+ and CD8+ cells came to around 3.1 ug. As sequenced from healthy donors, CD4+ cells averaged roughly 11 million reads.

In its sample, this clonotype was seen many times. This CDR3 region has 17 residues. Per germline, CDR1 ENHRY and CDR2 SYGVKD. V shed 3 bases and J 6 bases; nucleotides not matched to a gene: 12. TCR beta VDJ and CDR3 profiles were obtained from a genomic DNA template. TCRdb itself ran the reads through MiXCR, one entry per CDR3 protein. The table has about 210,000 distinct CDR3 sequences, about 37% seen once. The specimen sequenced was sorted CD4+, CD8+, or CD8+CD57+ T cells (not recorded which) from PBMCs. This rearrangement joins TRBV10-3 to TRBJ1-5; the match to TRBD1 covers 9 bases. The receptor comes from a human donor in good health, serving as a control. For the CDR3, the DNA is TGTGCCATCAGTGACCGTACCGGGACAGGGTTCAGTCAGCCCCAGCATTTT. This codes for CAISDRTGTGFSQPQHF.